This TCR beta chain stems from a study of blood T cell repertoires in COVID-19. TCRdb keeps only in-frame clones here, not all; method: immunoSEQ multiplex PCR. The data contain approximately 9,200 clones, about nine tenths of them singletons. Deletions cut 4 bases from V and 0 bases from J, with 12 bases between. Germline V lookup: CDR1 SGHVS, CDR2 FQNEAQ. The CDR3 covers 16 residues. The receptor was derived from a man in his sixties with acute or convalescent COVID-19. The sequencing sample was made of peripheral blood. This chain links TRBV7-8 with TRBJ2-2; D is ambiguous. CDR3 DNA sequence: TGTGCCAGCAGCTGGGTGGGCAGTACGAACACCGGGGAGCTGTTTTTT. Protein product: CASSWVGSTNTGELFF.